Reported below is one TCR beta chain. Profiling relied on immunoSEQ multiplex PCR, and the TCRdb table lists in-frame clones only, not all of them. The data hold roughly 150,000 clones, with roughly 84% observed a single time. The data are from a study of blood T cell repertoires in COVID-19. Study as a whole: Material from acute and convalescent COVID-19 was sourced from the United States, Italy and Spain.

V was shortened by 1 base and J by 4 bases, with 13 bases between the two germline ends. Germline V gene sequence: CDR1 LNHDA, CDR2 SQIVND (reference sequence). This CDR3 region has 15 residues. The receptor was isolated from an older man with COVID-19, enrolled during active disease. The J gene is TRBJ1-2, the V gene TRBV19; D possibly corresponds to TRBD1 (5 bases). Sequenced material: peripheral blood. CDR3 sequence (DNA): TGTGCCAGTAGTATAGCAGGACACCGGGTCTATGGCTACACCTTC. This gives the protein CASSIAGHRVYGYTF.